The T cell receptor (beta chain) described here comes from a study of blood T cells in healthy people across ages. This clonotype has only a few counts. A second roughly 7 to 12 cycle PCR used barcoded and J-beta primers. TCRdb passed the 5' RACE reads through MiXCR, listing each CDR3 protein once. The sample records about 940,000 distinct CDR3 sequences, 40% to 60% being singletons. Per germline, CDR1 SGHKS and CDR2 YYEKEE (reference sequence). Trimming removed 7 bases at V and 4 bases at J, with 14 bases between. The CDR3 sequence is 13 residues long. This receptor was obtained from a man younger than 40 in good health. Sequencing was done on a sample of blood. The chain couples TRBV5-5 to TRBJ1-2; no firm D call. This chain's CDR3 is CASARDVAYGYTF. DNA for the CDR3: TGTGCCAGCGCCCGGGATGTGGCCTATGGCTACACCTTC.